This TCR beta chain was recovered during a study of PD-1 blockade in classical Hodgkin lymphoma. Study results and limitations: Reported findings placed baseline TCR diversity lower in newly diagnosed patients (compared with healthy donors). The repertoire differences lack a defined cause, possibly disease activity or prior therapy.

This clone occurred once. Antigen: not known. The time point: newly diagnosed, previously untreated cHL patient sample. Purified CD4+ T cells were obtained from thawed PBMCs through magnetic negative selection. The data were produced by immunoSEQ multiplex PCR, yet TCRdb's version contains in-frame clones alone and is incomplete. The table lists 20,000 to 30,000 clones, 91% of them singletons. The clonotype comes from a human donor with classical Hodgkin lymphoma. The specimen was CD4+ T cells from blood.

Here the CDR3 reads CASTDLVDRPYEQYF. In DNA, the CDR3 is TGTGCCAGCACCGACCTCGTGGACAGGCCTTACGAGCAGTACTTC. This chain joins TRBV2 and TRBJ2-7, with TRBD1 matching 7 bases. The CDR3 totals 15 residues. With V trimmed by 7 bases and J by 4 bases, 13 bases remained unmatched. Germline CDR1 reads SNHLY; CDR2 reads FYNNEI. Full variable domain (missing parts from reference TRBV2 and TRBJ2-7): EPEVTQTPSHQVTQMGQEVILRCVPISNHLYFYWYRQILGQKVEFLVSFYNNEISEKSEIFDDQFSVERPDGSNFTLKIRSTKLEDSAMYFCASTDLVDRPYEQYFGPGTRLTVT.